This T cell receptor (beta chain) is drawn from a study of blood T cell repertoires in COVID-19. Overall study: The United States, Italy and Spain were the sources of the acute and convalescent COVID-19 samples. PBMCs, B-cell-depleted T cells, or T cells were the source of the cDNA or gDNA that made up the material.

This clone was detected once. V was clipped by 5 bases and J by 8 bases; unmatched bases: 12. The CDR3 totals 15 residues. CDR1 and CDR2 (germline): MDHEN, SYDVKM. Original processing notes: Nucleated cell number was recorded as an estimate derived from reference gene primer amplification. Assay used: immunoSEQ multiplex PCR; TCRdb lists only in-frame clones, some missing. Clone size and V and J calls were adopted from that table, with D and trimming inferred from the DNA. The table lists about 350,000 clones, 87% of them singletons. While infection was still active, Seattle patients were enrolled and then followed longitudinally.

Specimen: peripheral blood. The rearrangement links TRBV28 to TRBJ2-1; TRBD1 agrees at 7 bases. The TCR comes from a man aged 30-40 years with COVID-19, enrolled during active disease. The CDR3 nucleotides read TGTGCCAGCAGTGGGACCGGGACAGCGGAGGATGAGCAGTTCTTC. It translates to CASSGTGTAEDEQFF.